These 23 T cell receptor beta chains were all obtained from the same sample, sequenced in a study of T cell responses to AZD1222 COVID-19 vaccine. The data were produced by immunoSEQ multiplex PCR, yet TCRdb's version contains in-frame clones alone and is incomplete. The data contain 80,000 or so clones, more than 85% of them singletons. Sequenced material: peripheral blood, taken 28 days after the second AZD1222 dose. These receptors were collected from an adult who received the AZD1222 COVID-19 vaccine.

The J gene is TRBJ2-3, the V gene TRBV3-1 (or the pseudogene TRBV3-2); 10 bases map to TRBD2. The J segment lost 3 bases and the V segment lost 0 bases, leaving 12 bases of the junction unmatched. CDR1 is LGHDT, CDR2 YNNKEL, per germline (reference sequence). This CDR3 contains 19 residues. CDR3 sequence reads: CASSQDLEVAGGGTDTQYF. The CDR3 DNA reads as TGTGCCAGCAGCCAAGATCTTGAGGTAGCGGGAGGTGGGACAGATACGCAGTATTTT.

This clone turned up a few times. The chain links TRBV18 to TRBJ2-2; D gene uncertain. CDR1 and CDR2 from the germline V gene are KGHSH and LQKENI. This CDR3 is 15 amino acids long. V lost 6 bases and J lost 0, with 11 bases in between. The CDR3 sequence: CASSIFSANTGELFF. The DNA for the CDR3 is TGTGCCAGCTCCATATTTTCGGCGAACACCGGGGAGCTGTTTTTT.

The rearrangement uses TRBV10-3 and TRBJ2-2; D unclear. There are 11 residues in the CDR3. Germline values: CDR1 ENHRY, CDR2 SYGVKD. V was pared by 0 bases and J by 7 bases, with 0 bases between. The CDR3 protein is CAISESGELFF. The DNA of the CDR3 is TGTGCCATCAGTGAGTCCGGGGAGCTGTTTTTT.

The V gene is TRBV10-3, the J gene TRBJ2-7, with no clear D. CDR1 is ENHRY, CDR2 SYGVKD, per germline. The CDR3 has 17 residues. V was pared by 0 bases and J by 0 bases, with 15 bases between. CDR3 DNA sequence: TGTGCCATCAGTGAGTCGATCGGCAGCTCCTACTCCTACGAGCAGTACTTC. Amino acids: CAISESIGSSYSYEQYF.

The rearrangement links TRBV7-2 to TRBJ2-1; maybe TRBD1 (6 bases). CDR1 is SGHTA, CDR2 FQGNSA, per germline. Deletions cut 6 bases from V and 6 bases from J, with 18 bases between. CDR3 length: 15 amino acids. In DNA, the CDR3 is TGTGCCAGCAGTCTAACAGGGCCCGGGGCCAATGAGCAGTTCTTC. Encoded protein: CASSLTGPGANEQFF.

This clone appeared a single time. The chain links TRBV19 to TRBJ2-1; the match to TRBD2 covers 7 bases. The germline V gene encodes CDR1 LNHDA and CDR2 SQIVND (reference sequence). The CDR3 runs 15 residues. Germline trimming cut 3 bases from V and 10 bases from J; bases unmatched to any gene: 12. In nucleotides, the CDR3 is TGTGCCAGTAGTATTACCGGGACTATTGCACGGGAGCAGTTCTTC. It translates to CASSITGTIAREQFF.

The genes are TRBV4-1 and TRBJ1-2; 9 bases agree with TRBD1. V trimming: 4 bases; J trimming: 4 bases; junction bases outside the gene matches: 7. From germline, CDR1 is MGHRA and CDR2 YSYEKL. There are 15 residues in the CDR3. This CDR3 is CASSRLRTGAYGYTF. CDR3 coding DNA: TGCGCCAGCAGCCGTCTTAGGACAGGGGCCTATGGCTACACCTTC.

The chain has TRBV6-1 and TRBJ1-6; TRBD1 might be the D (5 bases). Germline assignment: CDR1 MNHNS and CDR2 SASEGT. The length of the CDR3 is 13 residues. V lost 0 bases, J lost 14 bases, and 11 bases lay in between. CDR3 nucleotide sequence: TGTGCCAGCAGTGAAGCTCGGGGGACGGCCCTCCACTTT. Encoded protein: CASSEARGTALHF.

V and J are TRBV3-1 (or the pseudogene TRBV3-2) and TRBJ2-3; 10 bases are shared with TRBD1. The V segment lost 4 bases and the J segment 2 bases; nucleotides outside the gene matches: 6. Germline CDR1 is LGHDT and CDR2 is YNNKEL (reference sequence). CDR3 length: 16 amino acids. CDR3 nucleotide sequence: TGTGCCAGCAGCCTCCGGGACAGGGGATCCACAGATACGCAGTATTTT. Its translation: CASSLRDRGSTDTQYF.

The chain couples TRBV19 to TRBJ1-1; the D gene is possibly TRBD1 (6 bases). Looked up from germline, CDR1 is LNHDA and CDR2 is SQIVND (reference sequence). V gave up 5 bases and J gave up 11 bases, with 27 bases separating them. This CDR3 has 16 residues. CDR3 in amino acids: CASSPPGALGKGLAFF. CDR3 nucleotide sequence: TGTGCCAGTAGTCCGCCGGGGGCTTTAGGGAAGGGTCTCGCTTTCTTT.

The V and J genes are TRBV28 and TRBJ2-2, with D tentatively TRBD1 (6 bases). This CDR3 is 16 amino acids long. The V and J ends lost 6 bases and 1 base respectively, with 15 bases between them. Looked up from germline, CDR1 is MDHEN and CDR2 is SYDVKM. The CDR3 loop is CASSRPGQMNTGELFF. Written as DNA, the CDR3 is TGTGCCAGCAGCCGACCCGGACAGATGAACACCGGGGAGCTGTTTTTT.

The chain has TRBV7-3 and TRBJ1-1; no definite D call. This CDR3 has 13 amino acids. Germline loops: CDR1 SGHTA, CDR2 FQGTGA. V lost 0 bases and J 1 base, leaving 3 bases between the germline ends. In DNA form, the CDR3 reads TGTGCCAGCAGCTTAACCGGGAACACTGAAGCTTTCTTT. Protein: CASSLTGNTEAFF.

V is TRBV7-2 and J is TRBJ1-1; D is uncertain. In germline, CDR1 is SGHTA, CDR2 FQGNSA. The CDR3 has 14 amino acids. V lost 6 bases and J 2 bases, leaving 13 bases between the germline ends. CDR3 loop: CASRTPLKNTEAFF. Here the CDR3 DNA reads TGTGCCAGCAGGACCCCACTTAAAAACACTGAAGCTTTCTTT.

This sequence joins TRBV5-1 and TRBJ1-1, with D possibly being TRBD1 (6 bases). The CDR3 consists of 14 residues. V was pared by 5 bases and J by 1 base, with 12 bases between. From germline, CDR1 is SGHRS and CDR2 YFSETQ. CDR3 sequence: CASRTGTKNTEAFF. In nucleotides, the CDR3 is TGCGCCAGCAGGACCGGGACAAAGAACACTGAAGCTTTCTTT.

The chain carries TRBV5-1 and TRBJ1-6; D is ambiguous. Trimming cost V 2 bases and J 5 bases, with 11 bases left between them. CDR3 size: 15 residues. Germline CDR1 and CDR2: SGHRS and YFSETQ. The CDR3 nucleotides read TGCGCCAGCAGCTTTCAGCAGGTGAATAATTCACCCCTCCACTTT. The encoded protein is CASSFQQVNNSPLHF.

The rearrangement links TRBV28 to TRBJ1-2, with a possible D match to TRBD1 (6 bases). Trimming left V 8 bases short and J 4 bases short, with 17 bases between. This CDR3 has 14 amino acids. CDR1 is MDHEN and CDR2 is SYDVKM in the germline V gene. This CDR3 is CASGPPRGPYGYTF. DNA of the CDR3: TGTGCCAGCGGACCCCCCAGGGGCCCCTATGGCTACACCTTC.

The chain employs TRBV7-2 and TRBJ2-3; TRBD1 matches 9 bases. The germline V gene has CDR1 SGHTA and CDR2 FQGNSA. The CDR3 loop spans 17 amino acids. V was pared by 4 bases and J by 4 bases, with 12 bases of the junction left unmatched. For the CDR3, the DNA is TGTGCCAGCAGCTCAATTAACAGGGGGCGAGATGCAGATACGCAGTATTTT. It encodes CASSSINRGRDADTQYF.

This chain uses TRBV10-2 with TRBJ1-2; 8 bases line up with TRBD1. Trimming took 3 bases from V and 6 from J; bases not matched to a gene: 6. Germline lookup yields CDR1 WSHSY and CDR2 SAAADI. The CDR3 is made up of 14 amino acids. CDR3 DNA sequence: TGCGCCAGCAGTGACAGGGGGCAAGAAAATGGCTACACCTTC. It specifies CASSDRGQENGYTF.

The chain has TRBV7-6 and TRBJ1-1; TRBD1 matches 8 bases. CDR3 length: 14 amino acids. Unmatched junction bases numbered 6, after V lost 3 bases and J lost 6 bases. From germline, CDR1 is SGHVS and CDR2 FNYEAQ. The CDR3: CASSFQGAPAEAFF. In nucleotides, the CDR3 is TGTGCCAGCAGCTTCCAGGGGGCGCCGGCTGAAGCTTTCTTT.

The chain employs TRBV28 and TRBJ2-3, with 11 bases aligning to TRBD1. The V and J ends lost 6 bases and 2 bases, in that order; junction bases with no gene match: 13. The germline gives CDR1 MDHEN, CDR2 SYDVKM. The CDR3 contains 18 residues. CDR3 sequence reads: CASSHGQGAKLATDTQYF. CDR3 sequence (DNA): TGTGCCAGCAGCCATGGACAGGGGGCGAAGTTGGCCACAGATACGCAGTATTTT.

The V call is TRBV3-1 (or the pseudogene TRBV3-2), the J call TRBJ1-1, with TRBD1 identical over 7 bases. The CDR3 length is 14 residues. Germline lookup yields CDR1 LGHDT and CDR2 YNNKEL (reference sequence). V shed 0 bases, J shed 10 bases, and the junction held 8 bases outside the gene matches. CDR3 amino acids: CASSQEGGDSSAFF. The CDR3 DNA follows: TGTGCCAGCAGCCAAGAAGGGGGGGACAGCTCAGCTTTCTTT.

V is TRBV14 and J is TRBJ2-2; tentatively, D is TRBD2 (6 bases). V lost 4 bases to trimming and J lost 1 base, with 10 bases between them. CDR1 SGHDN and CDR2 FVKESK come from the germline V gene. CDR3 length: 15 amino acids. For the CDR3, the DNA is TGTGCCAGCAGCCTGAGCGGGCAGAACACCGGGGAGCTGTTTTTT. Encoded protein: CASSLSGQNTGELFF.

The chain is built from TRBV19 and TRBJ1-5; 8 bases fit TRBD1. CDR3 length: 16 amino acids. CDR1 LNHDA and CDR2 SQIVND come from the germline V gene (reference sequence). V shed 5 bases, J shed 2 bases, and the junction held 8 bases outside the gene matches. The CDR3 region is CASSFTGGPGNQPQHF. The CDR3, as DNA: TGTGCCAGTAGTTTCACAGGGGGGCCTGGCAATCAGCCCCAGCATTTT.